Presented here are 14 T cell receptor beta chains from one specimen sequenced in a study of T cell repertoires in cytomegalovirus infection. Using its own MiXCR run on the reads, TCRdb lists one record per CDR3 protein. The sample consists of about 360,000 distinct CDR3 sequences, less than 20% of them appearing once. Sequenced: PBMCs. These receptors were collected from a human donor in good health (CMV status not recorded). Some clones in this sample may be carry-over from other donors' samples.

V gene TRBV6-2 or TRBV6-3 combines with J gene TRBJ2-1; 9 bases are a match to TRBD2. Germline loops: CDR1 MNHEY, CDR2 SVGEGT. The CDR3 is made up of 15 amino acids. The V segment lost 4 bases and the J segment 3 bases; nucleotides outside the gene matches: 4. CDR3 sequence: CASSLASGIYNEQFF. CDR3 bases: TGTGCCAGCAGTTTGGCTAGCGGGATCTACAATGAGCAGTTCTTC.

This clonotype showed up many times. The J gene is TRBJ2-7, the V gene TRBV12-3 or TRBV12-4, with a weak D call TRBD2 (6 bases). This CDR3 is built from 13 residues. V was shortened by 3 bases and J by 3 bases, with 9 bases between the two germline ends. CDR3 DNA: TGTGCCAGCAGTTTTGGCGGGGTCTACGAGCAGTACTTC. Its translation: CASSFGGVYEQYF.

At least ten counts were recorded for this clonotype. This chain's CDR3 is CASSRREAGEQYF. For the CDR3, the DNA is TGTGCCAGCAGCCGCCGGGAGGCAGGCGAGCAGTACTTC. The gene calls are TRBV7-6 and TRBJ2-7; 7 positions match TRBD2. CDR1 and CDR2 from the germline V gene are SGHVS and FNYEAQ. The V gene end was trimmed by 5 bases and the J gene end by 6 bases; junction bases not matched to a gene: 7. The CDR3 is 13 amino acids.

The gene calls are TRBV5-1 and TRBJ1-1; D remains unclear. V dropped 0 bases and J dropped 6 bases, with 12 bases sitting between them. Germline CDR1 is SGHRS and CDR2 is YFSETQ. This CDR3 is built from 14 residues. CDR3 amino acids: CASSLVSAEAEAFF. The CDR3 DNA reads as TGCGCCAGCAGCTTGGTTTCGGCAGAGGCTGAAGCTTTCTTT.

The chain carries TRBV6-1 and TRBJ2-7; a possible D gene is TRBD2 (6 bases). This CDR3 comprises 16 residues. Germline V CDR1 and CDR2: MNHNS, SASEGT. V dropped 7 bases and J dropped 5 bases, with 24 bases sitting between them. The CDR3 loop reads CASITPGTPSTDEQYF. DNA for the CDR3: TGTGCCAGCATCACCCCAGGGACTCCGAGCACGGACGAGCAGTACTTC.

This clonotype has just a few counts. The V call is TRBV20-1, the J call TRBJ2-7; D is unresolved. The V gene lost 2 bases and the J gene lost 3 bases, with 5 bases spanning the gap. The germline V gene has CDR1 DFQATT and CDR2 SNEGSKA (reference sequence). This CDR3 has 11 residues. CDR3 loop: CSARSDYEQYF. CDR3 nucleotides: TGCAGTGCTAGATCCGACTACGAGCAGTACTTC.

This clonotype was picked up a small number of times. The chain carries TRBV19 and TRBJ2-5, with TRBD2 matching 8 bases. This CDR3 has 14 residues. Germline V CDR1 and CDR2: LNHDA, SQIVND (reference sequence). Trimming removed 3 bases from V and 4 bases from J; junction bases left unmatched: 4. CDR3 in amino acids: CASSISGGGETQYF. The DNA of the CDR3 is TGTGCCAGTAGTATCTCCGGGGGGGGAGAGACCCAGTACTTC.

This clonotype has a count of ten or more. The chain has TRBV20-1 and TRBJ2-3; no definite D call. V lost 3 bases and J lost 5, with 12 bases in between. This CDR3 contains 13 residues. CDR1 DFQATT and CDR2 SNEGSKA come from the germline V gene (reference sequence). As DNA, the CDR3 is TGCAGTGCTAGTCTTGACCGCAGAGATACGCAGTATTTT. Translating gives CSASLDRRDTQYF.

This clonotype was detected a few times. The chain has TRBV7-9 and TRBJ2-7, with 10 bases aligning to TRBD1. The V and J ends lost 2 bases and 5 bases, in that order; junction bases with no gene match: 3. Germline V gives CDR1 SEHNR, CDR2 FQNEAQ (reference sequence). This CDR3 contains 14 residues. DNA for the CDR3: TGTGCCAGCAGCTTAATGGACAGGGGGGACGAGCAGTACTTC. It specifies CASSLMDRGDEQYF.

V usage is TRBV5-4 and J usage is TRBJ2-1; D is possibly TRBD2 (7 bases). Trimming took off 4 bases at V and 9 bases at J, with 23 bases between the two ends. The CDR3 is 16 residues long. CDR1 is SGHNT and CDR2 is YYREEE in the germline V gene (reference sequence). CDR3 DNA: TGTGCCAGCAGCGGTCGAGGGGGGGGGGTTGTTTTTGAGCAGTTCTTC. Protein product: CASSGRGGGVVFEQFF.

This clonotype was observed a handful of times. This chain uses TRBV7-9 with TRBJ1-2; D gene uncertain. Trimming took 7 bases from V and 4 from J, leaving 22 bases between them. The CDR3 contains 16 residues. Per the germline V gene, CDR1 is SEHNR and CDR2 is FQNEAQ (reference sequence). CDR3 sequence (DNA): TGTGCCAGCACACCTTCTCCTCCGAGGGTGATCTATGGCTACACCTTC. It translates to CASTPSPPRVIYGYTF.

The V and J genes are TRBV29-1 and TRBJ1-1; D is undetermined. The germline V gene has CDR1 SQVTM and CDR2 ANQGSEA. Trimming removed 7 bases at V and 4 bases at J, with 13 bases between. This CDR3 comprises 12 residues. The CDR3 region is CSAYSVVTEAFF. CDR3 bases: TGCAGCGCTTACAGTGTCGTCACTGAAGCTTTCTTT. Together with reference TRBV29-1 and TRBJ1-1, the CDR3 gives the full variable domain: SAVISQKPSRDICQRGTSLTIQCQVDSQVTMMFWYRQQPGQSLTLIATANQGSEATYESGFVIDKFPISRPNLTFSTLTVSNMSPEDSSIYLCSAYSVVTEAFFGQGTRLTVV.

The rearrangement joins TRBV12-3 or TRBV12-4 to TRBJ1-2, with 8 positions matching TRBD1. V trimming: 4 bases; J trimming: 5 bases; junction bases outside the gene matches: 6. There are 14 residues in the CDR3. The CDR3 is CASSYDRGYYGYTF. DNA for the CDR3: TGTGCCAGCAGTTACGACAGGGGTTATTATGGCTACACCTTC.

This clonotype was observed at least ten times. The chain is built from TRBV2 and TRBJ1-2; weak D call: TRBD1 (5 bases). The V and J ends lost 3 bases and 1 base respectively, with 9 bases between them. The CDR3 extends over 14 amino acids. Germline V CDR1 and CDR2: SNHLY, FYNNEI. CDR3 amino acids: CASSDQGLNYGYTF. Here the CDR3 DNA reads TGTGCCAGCAGTGACCAGGGTCTTAACTATGGCTACACCTTC.